This T cell receptor beta chain is from a study of blood T cell repertoires in COVID-19 (dated by TCRdb to 2020 to 2021). Broadly, across the study: Samples covering the acute and convalescent phases of COVID-19 were provided by collaborators in the United States, Italy and Spain. The material from the prospective study consisted of cDNA or gDNA derived from T cells, B-cell-depleted T cells, or PBMCs. Subjects who had been exposed to COVID-19, were actively infected with it, or had recovered from it provided the deeply sampled blood TCRbeta repertoires that made up the dataset. A freely available public database, intended as a resource for researchers studying the immune response to SARS-CoV-2, is where the repertoires were released. Samples came from the ongoing ImmuneRACE study (first 160 participants) plus 1,254 subjects from 6 global collaborators. The sample metadata nearly always contained a de-identified subject ID, COVID-19 status, age in years and sex. Where HLA class I and class II types were available, the types were taken from metadata supplied by the sample provider, not from assay-based typing.

The immunoSEQ Assay, a bias-controlled multiplex PCR, was used to amplify TCRbeta CDR3 regions from genomic DNA. As for the authors' bioinformatics: Within the assay, amplification of reference gene primers was used to estimate how many nucleated cells each sample contained. Sequence reads were collapsed and filtered to measure the absolute abundance of every unique TCRbeta CDR3 rearrangement. Productive Simpson clonality was computed per sample as the square root of Simpson's diversity index over productive rearrangements. Imported from immuneACCESS, the table was reduced by TCRdb to in-frame sequences with V and J called. These copies leave out some clones; in studies compared against another copy, an unresolved V gene accounts for under half, and the cause of the remainder is not known. For V, J and clone size, that table is used; D and trimming come from the DNA. The sample includes about 240,000 clones, with over 80% observed a single time. Roughly 2% of the sample belongs to the ten largest clones.

Another Seattle source contributed samples from volunteer blood donors who had recovered from COVID-19. Collaborating institutions collected whole blood in K2EDTA tubes following their own protocols. For TCRbeta analysis, collaborator samples were shipped as frozen whole blood, as isolated PBMCs, or as DNA extracted from either sample type. From the cysteine through the phenylalanine, the CDR3 covers 14 amino acids. CDR3 DNA is the only sequence kept; it has 42 bases, read in frame from the first base. For CDR1 and CDR2, the germline V gene (reference sequence) lists LNHDA and SQIVND. The germline V end is reduced by 8 bases and the J end by 9 bases; junction bases left unmatched: 7. Study-wide conclusions, independent of this receptor: Clinical and demographic metadata were provided uncurated, with the amount varying by source and participant.

On this clone: Which antigen it targets is not known. The sample holds no much larger clone one base away, and base qualities are not on file.

Sequenced input: peripheral blood. The rearranged segments are TRBV19 and TRBJ2-2; TRBD2 aligns with 12 central bases. This sequence was found in a man younger than 40 who had recovered from COVID-19. The sequenced DNA is TGTGCCAGTGCTAGCGGGGGGGCCGGGAGGGAGCTGTTTTTT. It encodes CASASGGAGRELFF.